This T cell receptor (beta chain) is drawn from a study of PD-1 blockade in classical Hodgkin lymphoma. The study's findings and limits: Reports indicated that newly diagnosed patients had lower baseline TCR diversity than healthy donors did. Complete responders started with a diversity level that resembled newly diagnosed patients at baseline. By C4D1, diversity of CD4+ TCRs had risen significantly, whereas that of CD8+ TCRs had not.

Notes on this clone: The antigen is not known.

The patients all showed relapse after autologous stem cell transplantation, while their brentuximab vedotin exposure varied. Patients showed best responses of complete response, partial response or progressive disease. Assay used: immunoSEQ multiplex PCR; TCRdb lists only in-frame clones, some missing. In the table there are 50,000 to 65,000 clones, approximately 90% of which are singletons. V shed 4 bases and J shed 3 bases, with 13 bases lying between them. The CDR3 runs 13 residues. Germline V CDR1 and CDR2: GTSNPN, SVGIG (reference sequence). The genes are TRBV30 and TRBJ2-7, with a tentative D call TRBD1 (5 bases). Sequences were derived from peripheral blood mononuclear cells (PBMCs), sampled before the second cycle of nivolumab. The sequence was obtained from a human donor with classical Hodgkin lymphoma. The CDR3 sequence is CAWNYRPVYEQYF. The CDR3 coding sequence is TGTGCCTGGAATTACAGGCCCGTCTACGAGCAGTACTTC.